This TCR beta chain was documented in a study of control samples from healthy donors and cancer patients. CDR1 LGHDT and CDR2 YNNKEL come from the germline V gene (reference sequence). The CDR3 totals 15 residues. Trimming left V 6 bases short and J 6 bases short, with 20 bases between. Clones were sequenced by immunoSEQ multiplex PCR, and TCRdb holds only the in-frame ones, with some missing. This sample has more than 50,000 clones; over 75% occur once, and the top ten carry roughly 1.2%. The sample comprised PBMCs. This clonotype was sampled from a woman in her forties or fifties with colorectal cancer. V usage is TRBV3-1 (or the pseudogene TRBV3-2) and J usage is TRBJ2-5, with D maybe TRBD1 (5 bases). CDR3 DNA: TGTGCCAGCAGTAAATATCGGCAGGGCATGAAGACCCAGTACTTC. This encodes CASSKYRQGMKTQYF.